This T cell receptor (beta chain) was observed in a study of T-cell memory formation after mild COVID-19. On the study more broadly: The study found TCR clusters largely donor specific.

TCRdb analysed the 5' RACE reads with MiXCR anew, one entry per CDR3 protein. The sample has 80,000 to 130,000 distinct CDR3 sequences, over 8.5% seen once. The study's findings and limits: Among clones contracting day 15 to 85, CD4/CD8 was balanced, whereas later expanders leaned CD4+. Memory from before infection featured some responding clones, which suggests cross-reactive memory joined.

A remark on this clonotype: Its antigen is unidentified.

This CDR3 contains 14 residues. V was clipped by 3 bases and J by 5 bases, with 13 bases between them. The material sequenced was PBMCs or a T cell subset sorted from them (not recorded which). The sequence came from a man between 18 and 29 years old who had mild COVID-19 (a few samples of this study predate the infection). Cell type and time point are not known. The V call is TRBV12-3 or TRBV12-4, the J call TRBJ1-1, with D unclear. The CDR3 DNA reads TGTGCCAGCAGTTTTTCTCAGGTGGAGACTGAAGCTTTCTTT. Translated: CASSFSQVETEAFF.